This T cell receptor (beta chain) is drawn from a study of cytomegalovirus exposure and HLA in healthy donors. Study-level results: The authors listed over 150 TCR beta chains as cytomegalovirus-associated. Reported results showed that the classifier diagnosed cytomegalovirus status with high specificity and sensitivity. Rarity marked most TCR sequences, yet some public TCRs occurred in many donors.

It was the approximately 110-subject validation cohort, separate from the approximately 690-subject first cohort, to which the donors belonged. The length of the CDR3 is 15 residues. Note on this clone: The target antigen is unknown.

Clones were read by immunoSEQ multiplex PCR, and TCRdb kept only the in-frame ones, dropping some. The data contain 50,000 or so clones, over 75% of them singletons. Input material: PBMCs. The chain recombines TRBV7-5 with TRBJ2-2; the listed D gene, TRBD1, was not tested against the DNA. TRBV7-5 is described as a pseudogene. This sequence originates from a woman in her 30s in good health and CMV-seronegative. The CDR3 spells CARSLAGPNTGELFF. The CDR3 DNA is TGTGCCAGAAGCTTAGCAGGGCCGAACACCGGGGAGCTGTTTTTT.